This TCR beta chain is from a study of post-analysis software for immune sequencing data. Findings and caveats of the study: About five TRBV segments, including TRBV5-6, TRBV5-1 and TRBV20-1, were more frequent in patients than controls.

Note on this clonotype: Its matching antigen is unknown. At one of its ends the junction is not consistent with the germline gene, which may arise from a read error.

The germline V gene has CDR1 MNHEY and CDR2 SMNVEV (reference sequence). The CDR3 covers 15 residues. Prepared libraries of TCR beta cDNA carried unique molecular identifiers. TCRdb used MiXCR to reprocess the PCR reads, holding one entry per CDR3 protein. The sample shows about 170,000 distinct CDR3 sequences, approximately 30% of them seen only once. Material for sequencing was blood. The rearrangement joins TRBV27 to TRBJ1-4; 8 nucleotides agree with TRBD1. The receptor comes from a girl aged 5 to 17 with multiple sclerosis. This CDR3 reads CAGSRPGQGNEKLFF. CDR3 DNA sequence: TGTGCCGGCAGTCGGCCCGGACAGGGCAACGAAAAACTGTTTTTT.